One and the same sample provided the 31 T cell receptor beta chains below, sequenced in a study of human T cells and chemical hapten exposure. Time point defined: pre-sensitization, week 0. Treatment defined: therapeutic diphenylcyclopropenone sensitization with weekly scalp DPC. TCRdb used MiXCR to reprocess the RACE reads, holding one entry per CDR3 protein. The profile shows more than 50,000 distinct CDR3 sequences, 6.5% to 8.5% of them singletons. Sequenced here: whole blood, sampled in connection with sensitization to the hapten diphenylcyclopropenone (DPC). The receptor set was obtained from a woman aged 30 to 39 with alopecia areata. Some clones in this sample may be carry-over from other donors' samples.

This clonotype appeared many times. V gene TRBV5-1 combines with J gene TRBJ1-1; 7 bases map to TRBD1. The CDR3 has 15 residues. Germline V CDR1 and CDR2: SGHRS, YFSETQ. V gave up 2 bases and J gave up 5 bases; unmatched junction bases: 9. Written as DNA, the CDR3 is TGCGCCAGCAGCTTTGACGGGGCGACAGGGACTGAAGCTTTCTTT. This translates into CASSFDGATGTEAFF.

This clonotype has just a few counts. The chain combines TRBV30 with TRBJ1-3; D is undetermined. Germline V lookup: CDR1 GTSNPN, CDR2 SVGIG (reference sequence). With 3 bases removed from V and 3 bases from J, the gap between germline ends came to 15 bases. The CDR3 runs to 15 residues. CDR3 DNA sequence: TGTGCCTGGAGCTGGGGAGGGAATGGTGGAAACACCATATATTTT. Translating gives CAWSWGGNGGNTIYF. Looking up the rest from reference TRBV30 and TRBJ1-3 gives the full variable domain: SQTIHQWPATLVQPVGSPLSLECTVEGTSNPNLYWYRQAAGRGLQLLFYSVGIGQISSEVPQNLSASRPQDRQFILSSKKLLLSDSGFYLCAWSWGGNGGNTIYFGEGSWLTVV.

This clonotype has ten or more counts. V gene TRBV7-8 combines with J gene TRBJ1-1, with no clear D. Trimming shortened V by 2 bases and J by 4 bases, and 17 bases separated the two germline ends. Germline V gene sequence: CDR1 SGHVS, CDR2 FQNEAQ. The CDR3 length is 16 residues. The CDR3 DNA is TGTGCCAGCAGCTTACTGCCACTCGTGAGTGGCACTGAAGCTTTCTTT. Its protein is CASSLLPLVSGTEAFF.

Many counts were recorded for this clonotype. The genes are TRBV3-1 and TRBJ1-1; D not resolved. V was clipped by 1 base and J by 2 bases, with 8 bases between them. The germline V gene has CDR1 LGHDT and CDR2 YNNKEL (reference sequence). There are 14 residues in the CDR3. CDR3 in amino acids: CASSQGGANTEAFF. The CDR3, as DNA: TGTGCCAGCAGCCAAGGCGGCGCAAACACTGAAGCTTTCTTT.

Ten or more counts support this clonotype. This chain joins TRBV20-1 and TRBJ1-1; 7 nucleotides match TRBD1. The trim removed 3 bases at V and 1 base at J, leaving 11 bases unmatched. The CDR3 is 16 residues long. CDR1 is DFQATT, CDR2 SNEGSKA, per germline (reference sequence). The CDR3 DNA is TGCAGTGCTAGGGAGCAGGGGGGGAGCAGGAACACTGAAGCTTTCTTT. Its translation: CSAREQGGSRNTEAFF.

This clonotype was found many times. The chain has TRBV12-5 and TRBJ1-3; D ambiguous. The germline CDR1 and CDR2 sequences are LGHNT and FRNRAP. The CDR3 is 14 amino acids. Trimming took off 1 base at V and 0 bases at J, with 4 bases between the two ends. CDR3 in amino acids: CASGLGGSGNTIYF. The DNA of the CDR3 is TGTGCTAGTGGTTTGGGCGGCTCTGGAAACACCATATATTTT.

This clonotype has just one count. A read error may produce the germline difference seen at one junction end. This chain uses TRBV7-7 with TRBJ2-5; D might be TRBD1 (7 bases). CDR1 is SSHAT, CDR2 FNYEAQ, per germline (reference sequence). CDR3 length: 17 amino acids. DNA of the CDR3: TGTGCCAGCAGCACAGGGGACTTGGGGAGGATTCAAGAGACTCAGTACTTC. This gives the protein CASSTGDLGRIQETQYF.

Only one count was recorded for this clonotype. The rearrangement uses TRBV25-1 and TRBJ1-4; the D gene is possibly TRBD1 (6 bases). V was trimmed by 4 bases and J by 7 bases, leaving 16 bases between them. This CDR3 has 15 residues. CDR1 and CDR2 (germline): MGHDK, SYGVNS. The CDR3 nucleotides are TGTGCCAGCAGTGGGGGGCCAGGGTATGGTGAAAAACTGTTTTTT. Its translation: CASSGGPGYGEKLFF.

This clonotype was picked up a small number of times. The CDR3 nucleotides are TGCGCCAGCAGCCCATCGTGGGGACAGGGGCAAGAGACCCAGTACTTC. This encodes CASSPSWGQGQETQYF. The rearrangement links TRBV5-1 to TRBJ2-5, with TRBD1 matching over 10 bases. Germline V CDR1 and CDR2: SGHRS, YFSETQ. The V segment lost 4 bases and the J segment 2 bases; nucleotides outside the gene matches: 8. The CDR3 totals 16 residues.

This clonotype was counted many times. V usage is TRBV12-3 or TRBV12-4 and J usage is TRBJ1-2; 9 positions match TRBD1. V lost 3 bases to trimming and J lost 6 bases; unmatched junction nucleotides: 8. The CDR3 has 15 residues. This chain's CDR3 is CASSFLTGGIHGYTF. DNA of the CDR3: TGTGCCAGCAGTTTCTTGACAGGGGGTATCCATGGCTACACCTTC.

In this sample, this clonotype turned up a few times. The chain employs TRBV6-6 and TRBJ1-3; D gene unclear. The CDR3 is 13 residues long. V lost 6 bases and J lost 3, with 9 bases in between. Germline V gives CDR1 MNHNY, CDR2 SVGAGI (reference sequence). CDR3 nucleotide sequence: TGTGCCAGCAGCTCGGGAGTTGGAAACACCATATATTTT. Protein: CASSSGVGNTIYF.

The V gene is TRBV30, the J gene TRBJ1-5; tentative D call: TRBD1 (6 bases). Looked up from germline, CDR1 is GTSNPN and CDR2 is SVGIG (reference sequence). CDR3 length: 15 residues. Trimming removed 2 bases at V and 1 base at J, with 12 bases between. The CDR3 reads CAWSRTGRSNQPQHF. The CDR3 DNA follows: TGTGCCTGGAGTCGAACAGGGCGGAGCAATCAGCCCCAGCATTTT.

This clonotype was detected ten times or more. This chain joins TRBV5-4 and TRBJ1-2; D remains ambiguous. The CDR3 runs 12 residues. CDR1 SGHNT and CDR2 YYREEE come from the germline V gene (reference sequence). Trimming shortened V by 0 bases and J by 6 bases, and 6 bases separated the two germline ends. The CDR3 reads CASSLESNGYTF. The CDR3 DNA follows: TGTGCCAGCAGCTTGGAGTCAAATGGCTACACCTTC.

In this sample, this clonotype turned up many times. J is TRBJ2-7 and V is TRBV29-1; 7 bases map to TRBD1. This CDR3 is 13 amino acids long. V dropped 3 bases and J dropped 3; count of bases not matched to a gene: 5. Germline CDR1 is SQVTM and CDR2 is ANQGSEA. For the CDR3, the DNA is TGCAGCGTTGAGACAGGGCTATACTACGAGCAGTACTTC. Encoded protein: CSVETGLYYEQYF.

There are many counts of this clonotype. The chain combines TRBV10-2 with TRBJ2-3; TRBD1 aligns across 9 bases. This CDR3 has 15 amino acids. V lost 6 bases, J lost 3 bases, and 7 bases stayed unmatched. Germline V gene data show CDR1 as WSHSY and CDR2 as SAAADI. The CDR3 DNA is TGCGCCAGCAGGCCGGGACAGGGTTTAACAGATACGCAGTATTTT. Translating it yields CASRPGQGLTDTQYF.

There are many counts of this clonotype. The J gene is TRBJ1-4, the V gene TRBV7-9; unclear D gene. V lost 5 bases and J 4 bases, leaving 5 bases between the germline ends. Germline lookup yields CDR1 SEHNR and CDR2 FQNEAQ (reference sequence). The CDR3 is made up of 12 amino acids. The CDR3 bases are TGTGCCAGCAGCCAACATAATGAAAAACTGTTTTTT. Residues: CASSQHNEKLFF. Combining the CDR3 with reference TRBV7-9 and TRBJ1-4 gives the whole variable domain DTGVSQNPRHKITKRGQNVTFRCDPISEHNRLYWYRQTLGQGPEFLTYFQNEAQLEKSRLLSDRFSAERPKGSFSTLEIQRTEQGDSAMYLCASSQHNEKLFFGSGTQLSVL.

The J gene is TRBJ1-5, the V gene TRBV7-2, with D hard to call. The CDR3 loop spans 13 amino acids. Between the trimmed V and J ends, which lost 5 bases and 5 bases, there was a span of 10 bases. CDR1 is SGHTA, CDR2 FQGNSA, per germline. The CDR3 sequence is CASSPTADQPQHF. CDR3 bases: TGTGCCAGCAGCCCAACCGCAGATCAGCCCCAGCATTTT. Full variable domain (rest looked up from reference TRBV7-2 and TRBJ1-5): GAGVSQSPSNKVTEKGKDVELRCDPISGHTALYWYRQSLGQGLEFLIYFQGNSAPDKSGLPSDRFSAERTGGSVSTLTIQRTQQEDSAVYLCASSPTADQPQHFGDGTRLSIL.

This clonotype has just a few counts. The genes are TRBV7-6 and TRBJ2-3, with D tentatively TRBD2 (6 bases). This CDR3 is built from 17 residues. Germline CDR1 reads SGHVS; CDR2 reads FNYEAQ. Trimming pared 1 base from V and 2 bases from J, leaving 16 bases between. CDR3 sequence (DNA): TGTGCCAGCAGCTTAGTAGGGTTAGCGGTTCCCACAGATACGCAGTATTTT. Protein sequence: CASSLVGLAVPTDTQYF.

This clonotype was counted at least ten times. This chain joins TRBV12-3 or TRBV12-4 and TRBJ1-2; 9 bases agree with TRBD1. The CDR3 has 14 amino acids. V was pared by 3 bases and J by 4 bases, with 3 bases of the junction left unmatched. The CDR3: CASSFGQGPYGYTF. For the CDR3, the DNA is TGTGCCAGCAGTTTCGGACAGGGGCCCTATGGCTACACCTTC.

In its sample, this clonotype was seen many times. This chain uses TRBV5-1 with TRBJ2-3; possibly TRBD2 for D (5 bases). Trimming removed 0 bases from V and 6 bases from J, with 17 bases in between. This CDR3 spans 16 amino acids. CDR1 and CDR2 (germline): SGHRS, YFSETQ. For the CDR3, the DNA is TGCGCCAGCAGCTTGGATTCCGGGAATCTTCCCGATACGCAGTATTTT. The encoded protein is CASSLDSGNLPDTQYF.

This clonotype was recorded at least ten times. The genes are TRBV6-1 and TRBJ1-2, with TRBD1 identical over 8 bases. CDR1 is MNHNS and CDR2 is SASEGT in the germline V gene. The J segment lost 8 bases and the V segment lost 6 bases, leaving 5 bases of the junction unmatched. The CDR3 sequence is 12 residues long. CDR3 DNA sequence: TGTGCCAGCAGAACAGGGGGACTAGGCTACACCTTC. It translates to CASRTGGLGYTF.

This clonotype was seen more than once but under ten times. The chain couples TRBV2 to TRBJ2-1; possibly TRBD1 or TRBD2 for D (5 bases each). The CDR3 contains 12 residues. V was clipped by 6 bases and J by 5 bases, with 8 bases between them. Per germline, CDR1 SNHLY and CDR2 FYNNEI. The CDR3 sequence is CASRGVNNEQFF. The CDR3 nucleotides read TGTGCCAGCAGGGGGGTGAACAATGAGCAGTTCTTC.

Ten or more counts support this clonotype. The V call is TRBV6-5, the J call TRBJ1-2, with TRBD1 matching over 9 bases. Per the germline V gene, CDR1 is MNHEY and CDR2 is SVGAGI. The CDR3 extends over 15 amino acids. V lost 2 bases and J lost 7; bases outside the gene matches: 8. The CDR3 protein is CASSYPTGGSFGYTF. As DNA, the CDR3 is TGTGCCAGCAGTTACCCCACAGGGGGCTCCTTTGGCTACACCTTC.

This clonotype was seen repeatedly, ten times or more. This rearrangement joins TRBV5-6 to TRBJ2-5; D ambiguous. Germline assignment: CDR1 SGHDT and CDR2 YYEEEE. This CDR3 has 13 residues. Between the trimmed V and J ends, which lost 1 base and 0 bases, there was a span of 4 bases. The CDR3 DNA sequence: TGTGCCAGCAGCTTGACAGACCAAGAGACCCAGTACTTC. This codes for CASSLTDQETQYF.

Many counts were recorded for this clonotype. This chain connects TRBV27 to TRBJ1-1, with 7 positions matching TRBD1. The CDR3 spans 14 residues. V was pared by 5 bases and J by 6 bases, with 9 bases of the junction left unmatched. Germline lookup yields CDR1 MNHEY and CDR2 SMNVEV (reference sequence). This CDR3 reads CASSPFRGSPEAFF. Written as DNA, the CDR3 is TGTGCCAGCAGTCCATTCAGGGGGTCGCCTGAAGCTTTCTTT.

This clonotype was observed many times. The genes are TRBV12-3 or TRBV12-4 and TRBJ1-5, with D perhaps matching TRBD1 (6 bases). V gave up 7 bases and J gave up 5 bases, with 15 bases separating them. The CDR3 has 14 residues. The DNA for the CDR3 is TGTGCCAGCACCCCGGGGGCTCAGGATCAGCCCCAGCATTTT. It yields the protein CASTPGAQDQPQHF.

This clonotype was observed at least ten times. This chain joins TRBV20-1 and TRBJ2-3, with 10 bases identical to TRBD1. The length of the CDR3 is 14 residues. Germline CDR1 is DFQATT and CDR2 is SNEGSKA (reference sequence). Trimming removed 6 bases from V and 4 bases from J; junction bases left unmatched: 7. The CDR3 DNA reads TGCAGTGCCGCAGGGACAGGGGCCCCAGATACGCAGTATTTT. As protein: CSAAGTGAPDTQYF.

This clonotype turned up a few times. This chain joins TRBV20-1 and TRBJ1-1; D is ambiguous. The CDR3 is made up of 15 amino acids. CDR1 DFQATT and CDR2 SNEGSKA come from the germline V gene (reference sequence). The ends were cut back, 3 bases at V and 1 base at J, with 15 bases in the middle. The CDR3 DNA reads as TGCAGTGCTAGGCGAATGGGGAGTTCGAACACTGAAGCTTTCTTT. Translated, it gives CSARRMGSSNTEAFF.

This clonotype was found many times. This rearrangement joins TRBV12-3 or TRBV12-4 to TRBJ1-2, with TRBD1 matching 9 bases. The V segment lost 4 bases and the J segment 7 bases; nucleotides outside the gene matches: 13. CDR3 length: 16 amino acids. The CDR3 loop is CASSSITLGQGVGYTF. The CDR3 coding sequence is TGTGCCAGCAGTTCGATAACCTTGGGACAGGGCGTTGGCTACACCTTC.

This clonotype was seen ten or more times. The gene calls are TRBV6-5 and TRBJ1-5; 8 bases are a match to TRBD1. V lost 6 bases to trimming and J lost 5 bases; unmatched junction nucleotides: 6. The CDR3 covers 14 residues. Germline V gene sequence: CDR1 MNHEY, CDR2 SVGAGI. In DNA form, the CDR3 reads TGTGCCAGCAGCACAGGGGGTCCTGATCAGCCCCAGCATTTT. Amino acid sequence: CASSTGGPDQPQHF.

This clonotype was seen repeatedly, ten times or more. DNA for the CDR3: TGTGCCAGCAGTGAAGGCAGGGGCACAGATACGCAGTATTTT. It encodes CASSEGRGTDTQYF. The V and J genes are TRBV2 and TRBJ2-3; tentatively, D is TRBD1 (5 bases). This CDR3 region has 14 residues. Looked up from germline, CDR1 is SNHLY and CDR2 is FYNNEI. V shed 1 base and J shed 1 base, with 6 bases lying between them.